This T cell receptor (beta chain) stems from a study of Ad26.COV2.S vaccination and SARS-CoV-2 variants. The repertoire was sequenced with immunoSEQ multiplex PCR; TCRdb's copy has only in-frame clones and lacks some. Among hundreds of thousands of clones listed, about nine tenths were seen once. As to treatment: roughly 18 received Ad26.COV2.S at low or high dose, single or two shots; roughly five received placebo; per-sample allocation not given. The samples date from day 63 after the first vaccine or placebo injection. Trimming took off 4 bases at V and 3 bases at J, with 16 bases between the two ends. The germline V gene has CDR1 SGHTA and CDR2 FQGNSA. CDR3 length: 16 residues.

The V call is TRBV7-2, the J call TRBJ1-5, with unresolved D. This sequence originates from a person aged 18-65 years who received the Ad26.COV2.S COVID-19 vaccine or a placebo. The sample here was peripheral blood, taken in a trial of Ad26.COV2.S vaccine versus placebo. Here the CDR3 DNA reads TGTGCCAGCAGCTATTATGGAGGCAGCGTCAATCAGCCCCAGCATTTT. Protein: CASSYYGGSVNQPQHF.